This T cell receptor (beta chain) is drawn from a study of shared clonotypes between healthy human individuals (dated by TCRdb to about 2020). With respect to the entire study: Two women and a few men aged 18 to 49 years were included in the cohort. For each donor, three plates each were used for CD4 naive and CD4 memory, two plates were used for CD8 naive, and one plate was used for CD8 memory. Blood TCR repertoires of a handful of healthy adults were deeply sequenced to estimate repertoire size and the extent of clonotype sharing between individuals. Different laboratories and diverse techniques were used to prepare libraries and sequence TCR repertoires, to increase sequencing depth and limit assay-specific biases. Between about 0.9 and 9 billion PBMCs per donor were obtained by leukapheresis. The full study reports these points: Naive subsets generally had larger estimated clonotype richness than memory subsets did. Because the study included only a small number of donors, the genetic and exposure-history diversity represented was limited. When several donors were compared, the shared fraction of clonotypes was around 4.6% for naive CD4, approximately 3.5% for naive CD8, 2% to 2.5% for memory CD4, and about 0.36% for memory CD8. Rarefaction of sorted-subset datasets indicated incomplete sequencing despite the large sequencing depth. Compared with non-shared clonotypes, clonotypes shared by all four sorted-subset donors had higher generation probabilities. Pairwise subsampling indicated that sequencing depth was expected to affect the degree of clonotype sharing among donors. Sampling was restricted to blood, and TCR repertoires in tissue are likely to differ from TCR repertoires in blood.

TCR CDR3 regions were amplified from genomic DNA by multiplex PCR using the deep immunoSEQ assay. For each cell subset, the extracted genomic DNA was distributed evenly across all wells of several immunoSEQ 96-well plates, and each plate served as one replicate. Each replicate PCR for sorted subsets received roughly 0.2 ug genomic DNA, equal to about 30,000 T cell genomes. Purified libraries were measured with a Qubit 3.0 fluorometer, size-checked on a Bioanalyzer 2100, and measured again with the KAPA Library Quantification kit. Every immunoSEQ 96-well plate was sequenced on a separate single-read 150-cycle Illumina NextSeq 550 flow cell. Turning to the authors' computational methods: Because only junctional sequences without quality scores were contained in the immunoSEQ output, filtering matching that applied to full-length reads could not be performed. To assign V/J genes and CDR3, sequences were annotated against IMGT germline references using PyIR, a Python wrapper for IgBLAST v1.9. Reads were filtered out if the reads had weak V/J assignments (E-value above 1e-6), no CDR3, stop codons, out-of-frame junctions, or ambiguous translated residues. V3J clonotypes were defined by identical inferred V gene, J gene, and CDR3 amino acid sequence. Percentage overlap between repertoires was computed as shared unique clonotypes divided by the size of the smaller repertoire. Richness of each repertoire was evaluated using RTK rarefaction, the Chao1 estimator, and Recon v2.1 estimates of unobserved clonotypes. For all TCRbeta clonotypes obtained by the gDNA method from several donors, generation probabilities were computed with OLGA. As stored in TCRdb, this immuneACCESS dataset retains in-frame rearrangements with V and J assigned. A fraction of the clones does not appear; measured against another copy, unresolved V genes explain less than half of the discrepancy, and the remainder lacks a known reason. D and trimming were read from the DNA, whereas the V and J calls and clone size are those reported in that table. This sample lists about 2 million clones; about 95% were detected once. The ten largest clones capture under 1.5% of the sample.

This clone was counted a single time. Its antigen has not been determined. Base qualities are not recorded, but no much larger clone differs from it by a single base. This same CDR3 is encoded by further DNA sequences in the sample. CD8 naive samples consisted of CD45RO-negative cells that were positively selected for CCR7, yielding a CD45RA+CCR7+ population without TemRA cells. The donors were healthy, HIV-negative adults who had no recently reported acute infections or vaccinations. All donors were Caucasian adults living in Nashville, Tennessee, USA. Blood was collected by leukapheresis, and PBMCs were isolated by Ficoll-Histopaque density gradient centrifugation and then cryopreserved in liquid nitrogen vapor phase. Analytical flow cytometry was used to check the purity and quantity of every magnetically sorted T cell population. Each sorted fraction had its genomic DNA isolated and then quantified by UV absorbance on a Nanodrop 2000c.

For CDR1 and CDR2, the germline V gene lists MNHEY and SVGAGI. Relative to germline, V is 6 bases shorter and J is 1 base shorter, with 10 bases between their ends. Reading from cysteine to phenylalanine, the CDR3 counts 14 amino acids. The kept DNA is CDR3 alone, 42 bases in frame from the first base. Recombination connected TRBV6-5 to TRBJ2-1; TRBD1 is possibly the D segment (6 matching bases). This TCR was recovered from a man aged 18 to 29 in good health. The specimen was naive CD8+ T cells sorted from blood. The meaning of the sample's cell subset or site label: CD45RA+CCR7+. CDR3 sequence: CASSYRASYNEQFF. DNA sequence: TGTGCCAGCAGCTACAGGGCTTCCTACAATGAGCAGTTCTTC.